This T cell receptor (beta chain) was captured by sequencing in a study of identifying expanded T cells in peripheral blood. General study points: Differentially abundant clones: about 1.2 between replicates, 16.4 at approximately 13 days, 19 at four. Clone count variance between roughly 2-week samples rose with total template count.

CDR1 is SGHDN and CDR2 is FVKESK in the germline V gene. CDR3 size: 13 residues. Comments on this clone: What it binds is not known. Mismatch with germline at one junction end may stem from a read error.

No infections or other immune events were documented during collection. Libraries were prepared by immunoSEQ multiplex PCR; TCRdb keeps only in-frame clonotypes and omits some of them. The table has tens of thousands of clones, roughly 84% seen once. The receptor's source is a person aged 18-70 years in good health. The chain carries TRBV14 and TRBJ1-1; D is unresolved. The specimen was blood. The CDR3 protein is CASSQAPNTEAFF. CDR3 nucleotides: TGTGCCAGCAGCCAAGCCCCTAACACGGAAGCTTTCTTT.